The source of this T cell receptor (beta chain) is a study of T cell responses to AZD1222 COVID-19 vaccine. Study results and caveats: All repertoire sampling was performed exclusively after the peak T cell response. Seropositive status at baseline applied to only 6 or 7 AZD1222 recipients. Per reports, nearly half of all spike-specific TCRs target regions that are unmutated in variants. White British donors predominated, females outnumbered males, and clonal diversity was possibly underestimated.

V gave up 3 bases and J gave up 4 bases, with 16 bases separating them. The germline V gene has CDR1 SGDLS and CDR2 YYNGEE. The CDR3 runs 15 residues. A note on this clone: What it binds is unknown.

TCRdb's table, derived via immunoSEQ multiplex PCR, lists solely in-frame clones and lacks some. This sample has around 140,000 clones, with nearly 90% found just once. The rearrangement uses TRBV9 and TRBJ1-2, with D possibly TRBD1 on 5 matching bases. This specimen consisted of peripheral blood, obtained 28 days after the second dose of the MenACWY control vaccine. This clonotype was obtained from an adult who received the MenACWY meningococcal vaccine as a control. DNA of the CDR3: TGTGCCAGCAGCGATGGGGACGGCGAACCCTATGGCTACACCTTC. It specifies CASSDGDGEPYGYTF.